This TCR beta chain was captured by sequencing in a study of CXCR3 chemokines and chemotherapy response in bladder cancer. A single record per CDR3 protein comes from TCRdb applying MiXCR to the PCR reads. The repertoire holds approximately 13,000 distinct CDR3 sequences, with around 11% as singletons. The germline V gene has CDR1 KGHSH and CDR2 LQKENI. The CDR3 loop spans 15 amino acids. V lost 2 bases, J lost 5 bases, and 15 bases lay in between. By proportion, this clonotype is medium-sized (0.01 to 0.1%). This sample was taken from a patient whose treatment included neoadjuvant chemotherapy. The TCR originated in a human donor with bladder cancer that did not respond to neoadjuvant chemotherapy. The chain joins TRBV18 to TRBJ2-5, with D perhaps TRBD2 (5 bases). This CDR3 reads CASSPRQTIGETQYF. CDR3 bases: TGTGCCAGCTCACCAAGGCAGACTATCGGGGAGACCCAGTACTTC.